This TCR beta chain was documented in a study of OX40 agonist ivuxolimab in advanced cancers. About the full investigation: The costimulatory receptor OX40 (CD134) was targeted by ivuxolimab, a fully human IgG2 agonistic monoclonal antibody. The dose-escalation cohort was approximately 83% male with a mean age of roughly 60 years, ranging from about 20 to 85. Of the 50 or so patients in dose escalation, some 19 had hepatocellular carcinoma, some 15 had melanoma, 9 had renal cell carcinoma and 9 had head and neck cancer. Prior anti-PD-1, anti-PD-L1 or anti-CTLA-4 therapy was permitted, and checkpoint inhibitors had been received by less than 45% of dose-escalation patients. Intravenous ivuxolimab was administered to patients every 2 weeks at six dose levels: 0.01, 0.1, 0.3, 1.5, 3 and 10 mg/kg. Partial responses were achieved by three dose-escalation patients, of whom one had hepatocellular carcinoma and two had cutaneous melanoma. The point of sequencing TCRbeta in the periphery was to test whether ivuxolimab changed TCR sequence diversity and drove clonal T-cell expansion. The paper describes the monotherapy dose-escalation part (N of about 55 patients) of the phase I trial of ivuxolimab.

The germline V end is reduced by 5 bases and the J end by 7 bases; junction bases left unmatched: 2. The CDR1 and CDR2 encoded by the germline V gene (reference sequence) are SEHNR and FQNEAQ. From cysteine to phenylalanine, the CDR3 is 13 amino acids long. Just CDR3 DNA is preserved here, 39 bases in frame from base 1. Broader findings and caveats from the paper: Partial responders in the 0.1-3.0 mg/kg groups had among the lowest normalized peripheral clonal expansion, especially among CD8+ T cells. Antigen specificity was not determined for the clonally expanded peripheral T cells. After ivuxolimab, more expanded clones were found on average in CD8+ T cells than in CD4+ T cells. Clonal expansion of both CD4+ and CD8+ blood T cells was observed from baseline to week 6 at doses 0.1 to 3.0 mg/kg. Low levels of normalized T-cell clonal expansion were also shown by some nonresponding patients.

With respect to this clone: There is no known antigen for this receptor. Qualities for individual bases were not recorded, and no much larger clone is one base off.

The trial excluded patients who had a history of autoimmune disease or who were on systemic immunosuppression. Peripheral blood for TCR sequencing was collected from all dose cohorts at baseline, on cycle 4 day 1, and on cycle 7 day 1. The samples were taken from a phase I, first-in-human, multicenter, open-label dose-escalation trial of ivuxolimab. Adults with locally advanced or metastatic melanoma, renal cell, hepatocellular, or head and neck squamous cell carcinoma were enrolled in the trial. Before TCR sequencing, CD4+ and CD8+ T cells were separately sorted from peripheral blood. Genomic DNA was isolated from the sorted cells so that the TCRbeta CDR3 region could be sequenced. The immunoSEQ Assay was used to sequence the TCRbeta CDR3 regions. Not all clones reach the TCRdb copy of this immuneACCESS table, which keeps in-frame sequences only. Checked studies attribute under half of the gap to unresolved V genes and leave the rest unexplained. The sample yields around 89,000 clones; roughly 91% were counted once. The leading ten clones occupy around 0.72% of the sample.

The clonotype was recovered from an adult with an advanced solid tumor such as melanoma, head and neck, liver or kidney cancer. Source: CD4+ or CD8+ T cells sorted from blood, taken in a trial of the OX40 agonist ivuxolimab. The V and J genes are TRBV7-9 and TRBJ1-6; a stretch of 7 junction bases matches TRBD1. The DNA sequence follows: TGTGCCAGCAGCCTGGGACAGAATTCACCCCTCCACTTT. This is translated as CASSLGQNSPLHF.